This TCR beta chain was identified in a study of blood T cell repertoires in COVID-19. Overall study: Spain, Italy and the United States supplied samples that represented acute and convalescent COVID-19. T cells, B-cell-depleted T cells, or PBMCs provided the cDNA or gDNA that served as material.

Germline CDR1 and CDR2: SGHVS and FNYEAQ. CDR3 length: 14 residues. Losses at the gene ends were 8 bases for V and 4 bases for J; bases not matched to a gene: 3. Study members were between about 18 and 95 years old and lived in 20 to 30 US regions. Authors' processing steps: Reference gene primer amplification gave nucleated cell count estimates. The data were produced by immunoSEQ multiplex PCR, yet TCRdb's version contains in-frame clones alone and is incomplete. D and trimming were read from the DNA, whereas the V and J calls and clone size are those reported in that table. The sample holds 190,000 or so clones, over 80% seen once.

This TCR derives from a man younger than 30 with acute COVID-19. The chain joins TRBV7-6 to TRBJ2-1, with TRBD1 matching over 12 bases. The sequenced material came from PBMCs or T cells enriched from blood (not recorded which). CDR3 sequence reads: CASQGQGAYNEQFF. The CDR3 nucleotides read TGTGCCAGCCAGGGACAGGGGGCATACAATGAGCAGTTCTTC.